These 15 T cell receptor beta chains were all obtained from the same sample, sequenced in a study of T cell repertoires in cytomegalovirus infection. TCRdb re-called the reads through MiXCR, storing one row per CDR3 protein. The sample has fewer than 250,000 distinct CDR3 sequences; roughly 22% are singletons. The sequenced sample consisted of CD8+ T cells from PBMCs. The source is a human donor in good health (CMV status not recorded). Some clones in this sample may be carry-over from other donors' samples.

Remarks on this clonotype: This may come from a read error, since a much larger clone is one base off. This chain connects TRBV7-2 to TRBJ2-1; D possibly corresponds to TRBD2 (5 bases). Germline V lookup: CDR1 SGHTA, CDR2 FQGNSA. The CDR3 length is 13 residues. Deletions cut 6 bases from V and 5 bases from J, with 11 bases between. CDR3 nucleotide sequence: TGTGCCAGCAGACACTGGACTGACAATGAGCAGTTCTTC. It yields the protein CASRHWTDNEQFF.

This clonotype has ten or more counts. The CDR3 spells CASSRSGGAQPQHF. CDR3 in DNA: TGTGCCAGCAGTCGATCGGGGGGCGCTCAGCCCCAGCATTTT. The chain has TRBV27 and TRBJ1-5, with D possibly matching TRBD1 (6 bases). Deletions cut 5 bases from V and 6 bases from J, with 14 bases between. The CDR3 contains 14 residues. Germline CDR1 is MNHEY and CDR2 is SMNVEV (reference sequence).

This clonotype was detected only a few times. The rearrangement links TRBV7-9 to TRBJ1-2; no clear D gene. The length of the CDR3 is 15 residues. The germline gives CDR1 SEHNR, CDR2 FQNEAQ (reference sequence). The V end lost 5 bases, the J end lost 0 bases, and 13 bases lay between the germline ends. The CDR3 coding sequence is TGTGCCAGCAGCAAAGTAAGGGAAGCTAACTATGGCTACACCTTC. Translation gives CASSKVREANYGYTF. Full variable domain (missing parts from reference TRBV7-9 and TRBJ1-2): DTGVSQNPRHKITKRGQNVTFRCDPISEHNRLYWYRQTLGQGPEFLTYFQNEAQLEKSRLLSDRFSAERPKGSFSTLEIQRTEQGDSAMYLCASSKVREANYGYTFGSGTRLTVV.

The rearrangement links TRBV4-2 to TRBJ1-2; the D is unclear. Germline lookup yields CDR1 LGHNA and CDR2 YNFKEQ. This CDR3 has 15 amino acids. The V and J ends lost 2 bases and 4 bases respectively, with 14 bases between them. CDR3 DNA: TGTGCCAGCAGCCAAAGAAAGGAGGCGGTCTATGGCTACACCTTC. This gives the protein CASSQRKEAVYGYTF.

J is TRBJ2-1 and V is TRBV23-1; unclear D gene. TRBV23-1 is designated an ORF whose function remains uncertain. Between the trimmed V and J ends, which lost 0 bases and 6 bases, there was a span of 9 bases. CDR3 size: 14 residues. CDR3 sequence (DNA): TGCGCCAGCAGTCAATCGTTATCTAGCAATGAGCAGTTCTTC. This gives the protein CASSQSLSSNEQFF.

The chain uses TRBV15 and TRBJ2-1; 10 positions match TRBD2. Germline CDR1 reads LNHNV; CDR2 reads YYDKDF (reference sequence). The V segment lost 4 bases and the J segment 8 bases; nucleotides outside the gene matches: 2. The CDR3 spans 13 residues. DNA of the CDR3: TGTGCCACCAGCAATAGCGGGGGGTATGAGCAGTTCTTC. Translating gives CATSNSGGYEQFF.

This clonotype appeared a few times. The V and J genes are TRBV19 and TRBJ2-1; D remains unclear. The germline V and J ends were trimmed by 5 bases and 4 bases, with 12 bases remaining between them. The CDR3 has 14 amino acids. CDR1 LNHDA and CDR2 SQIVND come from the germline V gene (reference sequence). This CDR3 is CASSLQLLYNEQFF. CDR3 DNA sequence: TGTGCCAGTAGTCTCCAGCTACTATACAATGAGCAGTTCTTC.

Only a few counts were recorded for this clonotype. DNA of the CDR3: TGTGCCAGTAGTATCGGTACAGGCTTTGCCTACGAGCAGTACTTC. Translating gives CASSIGTGFAYEQYF. The chain recombines TRBV19 with TRBJ2-7; TRBD1 might be the D (5 bases). V was trimmed by 3 bases and J by 2 bases, leaving 14 bases between them. The length of the CDR3 is 15 residues. Germline CDR1 reads LNHDA; CDR2 reads SQIVND (reference sequence).

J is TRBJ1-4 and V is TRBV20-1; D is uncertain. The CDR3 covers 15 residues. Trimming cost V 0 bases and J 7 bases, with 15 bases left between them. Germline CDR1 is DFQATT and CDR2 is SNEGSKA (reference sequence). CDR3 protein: CSARDLMVSGEKLFF. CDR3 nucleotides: TGCAGTGCTAGAGATTTAATGGTTTCGGGTGAAAAACTGTTTTTT.

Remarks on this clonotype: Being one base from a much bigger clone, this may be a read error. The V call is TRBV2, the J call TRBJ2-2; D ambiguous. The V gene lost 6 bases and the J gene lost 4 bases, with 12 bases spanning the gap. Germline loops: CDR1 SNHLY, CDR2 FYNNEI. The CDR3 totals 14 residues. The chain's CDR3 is CASRAWIGTGELFF. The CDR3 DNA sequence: TGTGCCAGCAGGGCCTGGATCGGCACCGGGGAGCTGTTTTTT.

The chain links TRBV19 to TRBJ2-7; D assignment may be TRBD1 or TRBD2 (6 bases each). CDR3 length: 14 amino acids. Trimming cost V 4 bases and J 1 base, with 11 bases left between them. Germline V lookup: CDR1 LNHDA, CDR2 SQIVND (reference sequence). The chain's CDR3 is CASSNSGASYEQYF. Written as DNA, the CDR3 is TGTGCCAGTAGTAATTCGGGGGCGTCCTACGAGCAGTACTTC.

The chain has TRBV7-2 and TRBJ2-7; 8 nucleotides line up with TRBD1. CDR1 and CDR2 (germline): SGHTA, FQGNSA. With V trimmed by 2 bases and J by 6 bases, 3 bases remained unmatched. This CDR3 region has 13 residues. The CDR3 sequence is CASSLTTGAEQYF. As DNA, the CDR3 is TGTGCCAGCAGCTTAACGACAGGGGCCGAGCAGTACTTC.

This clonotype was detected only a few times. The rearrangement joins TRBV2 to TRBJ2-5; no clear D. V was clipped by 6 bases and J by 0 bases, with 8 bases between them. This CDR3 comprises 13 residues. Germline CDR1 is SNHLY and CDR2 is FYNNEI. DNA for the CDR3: TGTGCCAGCAGATCCGGCAACCAAGAGACCCAGTACTTC. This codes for CASRSGNQETQYF.

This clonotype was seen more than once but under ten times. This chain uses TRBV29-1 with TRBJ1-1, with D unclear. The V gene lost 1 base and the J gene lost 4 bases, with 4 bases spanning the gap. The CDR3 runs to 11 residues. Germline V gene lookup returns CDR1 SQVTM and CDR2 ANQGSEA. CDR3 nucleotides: TGCAGCGTTGAAGTAGGCACTGAAGCTTTCTTT. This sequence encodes CSVEVGTEAFF.

CDR3: CASSASRTTGGLGTEAFF. CDR3 nucleotide sequence: TGTGCCAGCAGTGCCTCTAGGACGACAGGGGGCCTCGGGACTGAAGCTTTCTTT. The chain uses TRBV2 and TRBJ1-1, with 10 bases aligning to TRBD1. The CDR3 is made up of 18 amino acids. Germline trimming cut 4 bases from V and 5 bases from J; bases unmatched to any gene: 16. CDR1 and CDR2 (germline): SNHLY, FYNNEI.